This is a list of T cell receptor beta chains from one sample in a study of blood T cell dynamics during melanoma immunotherapy. This table comes from immunoSEQ multiplex PCR, and its TCRdb copy is limited to in-frame clones, with some not included. The table has approximately 7,800 clones, roughly 85% seen once. The sequences come from blood, collected from a patient treated with checkpoint blockade. The receptors here all came from a human donor with melanoma. Each CDR3 is given with its conserved first and last residue. The D gene is left open where the match is weak. Rows may omit the clone size; those that give it use once, few, many or a size class.

v_call	d_call	clone_size	j_call	cdr3_aa	cdr3_nt
TRBV5-6	.	.	TRBJ2-2	CASSLGLGAPSNTGELFF	TGTGCCAGCAGCTTGGGTCTGGGGGCCCCTTCAAACACCGGGGAGCTGTTTTTT
TRBV27	TRBD1	.	TRBJ2-2	CASRGQGNMAGELFF	TGTGCCAGCAGGGGACAGGGTAACATGGCCGGGGAGCTGTTTTTT
TRBV5-4	TRBD2	.	TRBJ2-3	CASSQTSGSSDTQYF	TGTGCCAGCAGCCAGACTAGCGGGAGCAGTGATACGCAGTATTTT
TRBV7-9	TRBD1	few	TRBJ2-2	CASSPGQGAGELFF	TGTGCCAGCAGCCCGGGACAGGGGGCCGGGGAGCTGTTTTTT
TRBV5-1	.	.	TRBJ2-2	CASTQQTGSPFEAGELFF	TGCGCCAGCACCCAACAGACCGGGAGCCCTTTTGAGGCCGGGGAGCTGTTTTTT
TRBV7-2	.	.	TRBJ1-2	CASSLTGLYGYTF	TGTGCCAGCAGCTTAACGGGACTCTATGGCTACACCTTC
TRBV28	.	.	TRBJ2-7	CASSFLQERSYEQYF	TGTGCCAGCAGTTTTTTACAGGAGAGGTCCTACGAGCAGTACTTC
TRBV19	.	.	TRBJ1-1	CASSTLYTEAFF	TGTGCCAGTAGTACCTTATACACTGAAGCTTTCTTT
TRBV6-7	TRBD2	.	TRBJ2-1	CASSRSSGRVYNEQFF	TGTGCCAGCAGCCGTTCCAGCGGGAGGGTTTACAATGAGCAGTTCTTC
TRBV19	.	.	TRBJ1-4	CASGEGEKLFF	TGTGCCAGTGGGGAGGGGGAAAAACTGTTTTTT
TRBV5-1	.	.	TRBJ2-7	CASRPQGITTYEQYF	TGCGCCAGCAGGCCCCAGGGGATCACCACCTACGAGCAGTACTTC
TRBV4-1	.	.	TRBJ1-1	CASSQSLIQRRNTEAFF	TGCGCCAGCAGCCAGAGCTTAATACAGCGCCGTAACACTGAAGCTTTCTTT
TRBV30	.	once	TRBJ2-1	CASGRNNEQFF	TGTGCCTCGGGGAGAAACAATGAGCAGTTCTTC
TRBV7-3	.	.	TRBJ2-2	CASSLLSGELFF	TGTGCCAGCAGCTTATTATCCGGGGAGCTGTTTTTT
TRBV6-5	.	.	TRBJ1-2	CASSSRGADYGYTF	TGTGCCAGCAGTTCCCGGGGGGCGGACTATGGCTACACCTTC
TRBV28	TRBD1	.	TRBJ2-1	CASRGQGAWNEQFF	TGTGCCAGCAGGGGACAGGGGGCATGGAATGAGCAGTTCTTC
TRBV19	.	.	TRBJ2-3	CASSMGGAGADTQYF	TGTGCCAGTAGTATGGGGGGGGCAGGGGCAGATACGCAGTATTTT
TRBV5-4	.	.	TRBJ2-7	CASSFLGDLTYEQYF	TGTGCCAGCAGCTTTTTGGGGGACCTCACCTACGAGCAGTACTTC
TRBV14	.	few	TRBJ1-6	CASSQEVQGRSPLHF	TGTGCCAGCAGCCAAGAGGTGCAGGGTAGATCACCCCTCCACTTT
TRBV7-6	.	.	TRBJ2-1	CASTGDGPFDEQFF	TGTGCCAGCACGGGGGACGGGCCTTTCGATGAGCAGTTCTTC
TRBV15	TRBD1	.	TRBJ1-3	CATSGPGQGLSGNTIYF	TGTGCCACCAGCGGACCGGGACAGGGGCTTTCTGGAAACACCATATATTTT
TRBV10-3	.	.	TRBJ1-1	CAISEDGTNTEAFF	TGTGCCATCAGTGAGGACGGGACGAACACTGAAGCTTTCTTT
TRBV5-1	TRBD1	.	TRBJ2-7	CASSRDRDYEQYF	TGCGCCAGCAGCCGGGACAGGGACTACGAGCAGTACTTC
TRBV28	.	once	TRBJ1-6	CASTPKRGYNSPLHF	TGTGCCAGCACCCCGAAGAGGGGATATAATTCACCCCTCCACTTT
TRBV10-2	.	.	TRBJ2-5	CASRDPGQETQYF	TGCGCCAGCCGGGACCCCGGGCAGGAGACCCAGTACTTC
TRBV6-6	.	.	TRBJ1-3	CASSPRPGNTIYF	TGTGCCAGCAGCCCCCGGCCGGGGAACACCATATATTTT
TRBV5-6	.	.	TRBJ1-1	CASSLGDPLPGGAFF	TGTGCCAGCAGCTTGGGGGACCCTCTTCCCGGTGGGGCTTTCTTT
TRBV7-9	TRBD1	.	TRBJ2-4	CASSPGQGIVKNIQYF	TGTGCCAGCAGCCCGGGACAGGGGATCGTCAAAAACATTCAGTACTTC
TRBV7-2	TRBD1	.	TRBJ2-7	CASRPNRGTYEQYF	TGTGCCAGCAGACCAAACAGGGGAACCTACGAGCAGTACTTC
TRBV5-1	TRBD2	.	TRBJ2-5	CASSLERLAATWETQYF	TGCGCCAGCAGCTTGGAGAGGCTAGCGGCCACCTGGGAGACCCAGTACTTC
TRBV4-2	.	.	TRBJ2-5	CASSQDQAETQYF	TGTGCCAGCAGCCAAGATCAGGCAGAGACCCAGTACTTC
TRBV30	.	.	TRBJ1-1	CACTPNGMNTEAFF	TGTGCCTGTACCCCCAATGGGATGAACACTGAAGCTTTCTTT
TRBV11-2	.	.	TRBJ2-5	CASSPSGGTETQYF	TGTGCCAGCAGCCCCTCCGGGGGCACAGAGACCCAGTACTTC
TRBV7-9	.	once	TRBJ1-2	CASSPLTSFYGYTF	TGTGCCAGCAGCCCTTTAACATCATTCTATGGCTACACCTTC
TRBV9	TRBD2	.	TRBJ2-5	CASSSRSGRAETQYF	TGTGCCAGCAGCTCACGAAGCGGGAGGGCGGAGACCCAGTACTTC
TRBV27	.	.	TRBJ2-7	CASSPTGLFYEQYF	TGTGCCAGCAGTCCGACTGGGTTATTCTACGAGCAGTACTTC
TRBV5-1	.	.	TRBJ2-2	CASSGTGNTGELFF	TGCGCCAGTAGCGGGACAGGGAACACCGGGGAGCTGTTTTTT